This T cell receptor beta chain was sequenced during a study of technical replicates of blood from a handful of donors. TCRdb keeps only in-frame clones here, not all; method: immunoSEQ multiplex PCR. The table includes some 70,000 clones, approximately 97% detected once. With 5 bases clipped from V and 0 bases from J, the junction kept 4 bases outside the gene matches. This CDR3 contains 15 residues. Germline V gives CDR1 MNHNS, CDR2 SASEGT. This clone was seen once. Input material: T cells isolated from PBMCs. The source is a human donor in good health. The chain couples TRBV6-1 to TRBJ2-7, with 10 bases matching TRBD2. CDR3: CASSSSGSISYEQYF. CDR3 in DNA: TGTGCCAGCAGTTCTAGCGGGAGTATCTCCTACGAGCAGTACTTC.